This T cell receptor beta chain is from a study of blood T cell repertoires in COVID-19. Clones were sequenced by immunoSEQ multiplex PCR, and TCRdb holds only the in-frame ones, with some missing. Of 100,000 to 150,000 clones in the sample, around three quarters were seen once. Germline assignment: CDR1 SNHLY and CDR2 FYNNEI. The CDR3 runs to 17 residues. The junction had 15 bases not matched to a gene; V was cut back by 9 bases and J by 4 bases. The chain joins TRBV2 to TRBJ2-2; TRBD1 matches at 9 bases. Specimen: peripheral blood. This sequence was found in a man aged 35-49 years with active or convalescent COVID-19. The chain's CDR3 is CASKSIRDRDFTGELFF. In DNA form, the CDR3 reads TGTGCCAGTAAGTCTATCCGGGACAGGGACTTCACCGGGGAGCTGTTTTTT.